These 29 T cell receptor beta chains were all obtained from the same sample, sequenced in a study of vaccination effects on CD4 cells after COVID-19. The antigens these receptors bind are not known. Within the ViraFEST assay, antigen-specific CD4+ T cells underwent expansion with viral peptide pools prior to sequencing. It was after more than nine days of culture that CD4+ T cells were isolated. Nucleocapsid antibody tests were negative, and the vaccine recipients had no prior SARS-CoV-2 infection. Repertoires were generated with immunoSEQ multiplex PCR, while TCRdb's copy carries only in-frame clones and drops some. The profile shows 20,000 to 25,000 clones, 60% to 70% of them singletons. Specimen: CD4+ T cells from PBMCs cultured with HCoV-NL63 spike peptides, collected before COVID-19 vaccination. Receptors originate from a human donor who received a COVID-19 vaccine.

The gene calls are TRBV5-8 and TRBJ2-3, with 7 nucleotides matching TRBD2. The CDR3 runs 16 residues. Trimming cost V 4 bases and J 4 bases; bases outside gene matches: 12. Germline V CDR1 and CDR2: SGHTS, YDEGEE. This chain's CDR3 is CASSGGSSWLADTQYF. In DNA, the CDR3 is TGTGCCAGCAGCGGCGGGAGTTCCTGGTTGGCAGATACGCAGTATTTT. The variable domain in full, completed from reference TRBV5-8 and TRBJ2-3, reads EAGVTQSPTHLIKTRGQQATLRCSPISGHTSVYWYQQALGLGLQFLLWYDEGEERNRGNFPPRFSGRQFPNYSSELNVNALELEDSALYLCASSGGSSWLADTQYFGPGTRLTVL.

The rearrangement links TRBV10-3 to TRBJ2-5; 11 nucleotides match TRBD2. The length of the CDR3 is 16 residues. V dropped 0 bases and J dropped 5; count of bases not matched to a gene: 5. Germline V gene sequence: CDR1 ENHRY, CDR2 SYGVKD. CDR3 sequence: CAISESKGLAVETQYF. CDR3 sequence (DNA): TGTGCCATCAGTGAGTCGAAGGGACTAGCGGTTGAGACCCAGTACTTC.

V gene TRBV19 combines with J gene TRBJ2-5; D remains unclear. V was trimmed by 1 base and J by 3 bases, leaving 9 bases between them. From germline, CDR1 is LNHDA and CDR2 SQIVND (reference sequence). This CDR3 contains 14 residues. CDR3 bases: TGTGCCAGTAGTATAGGGTCCTCTAAAGAGACCCAGTACTTC. This encodes CASSIGSSKETQYF. Complete variable domain (other parts from reference TRBV19 and TRBJ2-5): DGGITQSPKYLFRKEGQNVTLSCEQNLNHDAMYWYRQDPGQGLRLIYYSQIVNDFQKGDIAEGYSVSREKKESFPLTVTSAQKNPTAFYLCASSIGSSKETQYFGPGTRLLVL.

This sequence joins TRBV27 and TRBJ1-2, with no clear D. Trimming pared 8 bases from V and 8 bases from J, leaving 15 bases between. This CDR3 comprises 12 residues. The germline CDR1 and CDR2 sequences are MNHEY and SMNVEV (reference sequence). This CDR3 reads CASSTGSGGYTF. The CDR3 nucleotides read TGTGCCAGCTCTACGGGCAGCGGGGGCTACACCTTC.

V usage is TRBV11-2 and J usage is TRBJ2-1; D is unclear. Per the germline V gene, CDR1 is SGHAT and CDR2 is FQNNGV. The V end was cut by 1 base, the J end by 6 bases, with 13 bases between. CDR3 size: 15 residues. The DNA for the CDR3 is TGTGCCAGCAGCTTAGTGAGTTTTGTGGCCAATGAGCAGTTCTTC. It translates to CASSLVSFVANEQFF.

The rearrangement joins TRBV19 to TRBJ2-7; the match to TRBD2 covers 7 bases. The length of the CDR3 is 15 residues. The V segment lost 5 bases and the J segment 4 bases; nucleotides outside the gene matches: 11. The germline V gene encodes CDR1 LNHDA and CDR2 SQIVND (reference sequence). As DNA, the CDR3 is TGTGCCAGTAGTGTGGGACTATTGAGGGCATACGAGCAGTACTTC. This encodes CASSVGLLRAYEQYF.

The CDR3 is CASSYSRTAAFF. The CDR3 bases are TGTGCCAGCAGTTACTCCAGGACGGCCGCTTTCTTT. V gene TRBV6-5 combines with J gene TRBJ1-1, with D uncertain. V was cut by 0 bases and J by 11 bases, with 10 bases left in between. The CDR3 is 12 amino acids. Germline-derived CDR1 and CDR2 are MNHEY and SVGAGI.

V and J are TRBV4-1 and TRBJ2-2; 10 bases agree with TRBD2. J gave up 3 bases and V 3 bases, and 19 bases lay outside the gene matches. Germline V CDR1 and CDR2: MGHRA, YSYEKL. The CDR3 runs to 21 residues. DNA of the CDR3: TGCGCCAGCAGCCAGGGGGGTGGGATTAAGCGGGAGGGCCGGGACACCGGGGAGCTGTTTTTT. This gives the protein CASSQGGGIKREGRDTGELFF.

This clone occurred a few times. The rearrangement joins TRBV2 to TRBJ1-2; D is unclear. V was clipped by 8 bases and J by 4 bases, with 20 bases between them. This CDR3 is built from 15 residues. Germline V lookup: CDR1 SNHLY, CDR2 FYNNEI. Here the CDR3 reads CASFVKVREFYGYTF. CDR3 sequence (DNA): TGTGCCAGCTTTGTAAAAGTCCGGGAGTTCTATGGCTACACCTTC.

CDR3 DNA sequence: TGTGCCAGCAGCGGGGGCGCGGACAAAAACATTCAGTACTTC. Amino acid sequence: CASSGGADKNIQYF. V gene TRBV9 combines with J gene TRBJ2-4, with D possibly TRBD1 on 5 matching bases. The CDR3 spans 14 residues. Trimming stripped 3 bases from V and 3 bases from J, with 10 bases between. Germline V gene data show CDR1 as SGDLS and CDR2 as YYNGEE.

The rearrangement uses TRBV5-4 and TRBJ1-2, with 12 bases that match TRBD1. CDR3 length: 17 residues. Germline V gene data show CDR1 as SGHNT and CDR2 as YYREEE (reference sequence). V lost 5 bases to trimming and J lost 4 bases; unmatched junction nucleotides: 12. This chain's CDR3 is CASSTGTGGAGTYGYTF. The CDR3 bases are TGTGCCAGCAGTACCGGGACAGGGGGCGCGGGTACCTATGGCTACACCTTC.

This sequence joins TRBV6-1 and TRBJ1-6; 7 bases line up with TRBD1. CDR1 is MNHNS, CDR2 SASEGT, per germline. CDR3 length: 15 residues. The V and J ends lost 0 bases and 7 bases, in that order; junction bases with no gene match: 3. CDR3 sequence: CASSEAQDRNSPLHF. The CDR3 nucleotides are TGTGCCAGCAGTGAAGCTCAGGACAGGAATTCACCCCTCCACTTT.

This sequence joins TRBV6-2 or TRBV6-3 and TRBJ1-2, with D possibly being TRBD1 (5 bases). The CDR3 loop spans 14 amino acids. Germline CDR1 and CDR2: MNHEY and SVGEGT. The germline V and J ends were trimmed by 7 bases and 3 bases, with 15 bases remaining between them. CDR3 protein: CASTPPGLYYGYTF. The CDR3 region has the DNA TGTGCCAGCACCCCCCCGGGACTCTACTATGGCTACACCTTC.

The chain recombines TRBV6-4 with TRBJ2-1, with TRBD2 matching over 7 bases. This CDR3 has 15 residues. Germline CDR1 reads MRHNA; CDR2 reads SNTAGT. The J segment lost 0 bases and the V segment lost 1 base, leaving 0 bases of the junction unmatched. CDR3 sequence reads: CASSDLAGSYNEQFF. CDR3 nucleotide sequence: TGTGCCAGCAGTGACTTAGCGGGCTCCTACAATGAGCAGTTCTTC.

The chain has TRBV5-1 and TRBJ1-3; D ambiguous. V lost 4 bases and J lost 0, with 14 bases in between. The CDR3 has 16 residues. The germline gives CDR1 SGHRS, CDR2 YFSETQ. As DNA, the CDR3 is TGCGCCAGCAGCCTGGAGGGTCTTAGCTCTGGAAACACCATATATTTT. Amino acids: CASSLEGLSSGNTIYF.

The rearrangement links TRBV3-1 (or the pseudogene TRBV3-2) to TRBJ2-5; 9 bases match TRBD2. V was pared by 0 bases and J by 5 bases, with 10 bases of the junction left unmatched. Germline CDR1 and CDR2: LGHDT and YNNKEL (reference sequence). There are 17 residues in the CDR3. The CDR3 DNA reads as TGTGCCAGCAGCCAAGATTGGCGGGGGGGCCCCCGGGAGACCCAGTACTTC. As protein: CASSQDWRGGPRETQYF.

V usage is TRBV9 and J usage is TRBJ2-2; 7 bases match TRBD2. The CDR3 is 13 residues long. Germline CDR1 and CDR2: SGDLS and YYNGEE. V lost 7 bases, J lost 4 bases, and 4 bases stayed unmatched. The CDR3 sequence is CASRRGSTGELFF. For the CDR3, the DNA is TGTGCCAGCCGGCGGGGGAGCACCGGGGAGCTGTTTTTT. Together with reference TRBV9 and TRBJ2-2, the CDR3 gives the full variable domain: DSGVTQTPKHLITATGQRVTLRCSPRSGDLSVYWYQQSLDQGLQFLIQYYNGEERAKGNILERFSAQQFPDLHSELNLSSLELGDSALYFCASRRGSTGELFFGEGSRLTVL.

The rearrangement uses TRBV3-1 (or the pseudogene TRBV3-2) and TRBJ2-7; D may be TRBD1 (5 bases). The V gene's germline CDR1 is LGHDT and CDR2 YNNKEL (reference sequence). V shed 1 base and J shed 2 bases, with 6 bases lying between them. CDR3 length: 13 amino acids. CDR3 protein: CASSQATAYEQYF. The CDR3 bases are TGTGCCAGCAGCCAAGCGACAGCCTACGAGCAGTACTTC.

The chain couples TRBV3-1 (or the pseudogene TRBV3-2) to TRBJ1-2; 9 nucleotides line up with TRBD1. After removal of 4 bases from V and 6 bases from J, the junction contained 6 bases not matched to a gene. CDR3 size: 14 residues. Germline CDR1 LGHDT, CDR2 YNNKEL (reference sequence). CDR3 in DNA: TGTGCCAGCAGCCTCGGACAGGGGACCGATGGCTACACCTTC. It translates to CASSLGQGTDGYTF.

This clone was counted a single time. The rearrangement joins TRBV5-4 to TRBJ1-3, with TRBD1 as a possible D gene (5 bases). Germline V CDR1 and CDR2: SGHNT, YYREEE (reference sequence). This CDR3 contains 14 residues. V was clipped by 3 bases and J by 0 bases, with 7 bases between them. CDR3 residues: CASSSRDSGNTIYF. DNA of the CDR3: TGTGCCAGCAGCTCCAGGGACTCTGGAAACACCATATATTTT.

This chain joins TRBV6-6 and TRBJ1-2, with D possibly matching TRBD1 (5 bases). Between the trimmed V and J ends, which lost 5 bases and 4 bases, there was a span of 14 bases. This CDR3 contains 14 residues. Per germline, CDR1 MNHNY and CDR2 SVGAGI (reference sequence). The CDR3 loop is CASSKAGASYGYTF. CDR3 coding DNA: TGTGCCAGCAGTAAAGCCGGGGCCTCCTATGGCTACACCTTC.

This chain links TRBV10-1 with TRBJ2-1; 7 bases map to TRBD2. Trimming took 6 bases from V and 13 from J; bases not matched to a gene: 12. Germline lookup yields CDR1 WNHNN and CDR2 SYGVQD (reference sequence). CDR3 size: 13 residues. This CDR3 is CASSGSVGGSQFF. In DNA, the CDR3 is TGCGCCAGCAGCGGGTCGGTTGGCGGGAGCCAGTTCTTC.

The V call is TRBV7-8, the J call TRBJ2-3, with D perhaps assigned TRBD1 or TRBD2 (5 bases each). The germline gives CDR1 SGHVS, CDR2 FQNEAQ. The CDR3 runs 13 residues. V gave up 3 bases and J gave up 10 bases, with 14 bases separating them. CDR3 coding DNA: TGTGCCAGCAGCTTGATTAGTGGGGGTGCGCAGTATTTT. This sequence encodes CASSLISGGAQYF. The variable domain in full, completed from reference TRBV7-8 and TRBJ2-3, reads GAGVSQSPRYKVAKRGQDVALRCDPISGHVSLFWYQQALGQGPEFLTYFQNEAQLDKSGLPSDRFFAERPEGSVSTLKIQRTQQEDSAVYLCASSLISGGAQYFGPGTRLTVL.

The chain employs TRBV4-1 and TRBJ1-2; D call uncertain. The germline V and J ends were trimmed by 7 bases and 1 base, with 19 bases remaining between them. Germline V gene data show CDR1 as MGHRA and CDR2 as YSYEKL. This CDR3 has 16 amino acids. CDR3 loop: CASNPQEMGFNYGYTF. CDR3 DNA: TGCGCCAGCAACCCCCAAGAGATGGGATTTAACTATGGCTACACCTTC.

This chain links TRBV5-6 with TRBJ2-5, with 9 bases identical to TRBD1. After removal of 0 bases from V and 5 bases from J, the junction contained 5 bases not matched to a gene. CDR1 SGHDT and CDR2 YYEEEE come from the germline V gene. CDR3 size: 15 residues. CDR3 residues: CASSLVTGGRETQYF. The CDR3 DNA is TGTGCCAGCAGCTTGGTGACAGGGGGTAGGGAGACCCAGTACTTC.

This chain uses TRBV6-5 with TRBJ1-5; 9 nucleotides agree with TRBD1. The CDR3 runs 12 residues. Germline-derived CDR1 and CDR2 are MNHEY and SVGAGI. Germline trimming cut 11 bases from V and 5 bases from J; bases unmatched to any gene: 4. CDR3 in amino acids: CAGRTGDQPQHF. CDR3 nucleotide sequence: TGTGCCGGCCGGACAGGGGATCAGCCCCAGCATTTT.

This clone was seen only once. The V gene is TRBV29-1, the J gene TRBJ2-7; 11 nucleotides match TRBD1. Germline trimming cut 6 bases from V and 2 bases from J; bases unmatched to any gene: 3. In germline, CDR1 is SQVTM, CDR2 ANQGSEA. The CDR3 consists of 13 residues. The CDR3 loop is CSVGTGGTYEQYF. CDR3 DNA sequence: TGCAGCGTGGGGACAGGGGGAACCTACGAGCAGTACTTC.

The gene calls are TRBV6-2 or TRBV6-3 and TRBJ2-7, with D unclear. The CDR3 sequence is 11 residues long. Looked up from germline, CDR1 is MNHEY and CDR2 is SVGEGT. V lost 2 bases, J lost 6 bases, and 5 bases lay in between. CDR3 sequence reads: CASSYQAEQYF. The CDR3, as DNA: TGTGCCAGCAGTTACCAGGCCGAGCAGTACTTC.

The rearrangement joins TRBV6-5 to TRBJ1-5; D gene unclear. Germline CDR1 MNHEY, CDR2 SVGAGI. Trimming removed 6 bases at V and 7 bases at J, with 16 bases between. This CDR3 contains 14 residues. The CDR3 DNA sequence: TGTGCCAGCAGCCGGACGAGAGACGGCCAGCCCCAGCATTTT. The encoded protein is CASSRTRDGQPQHF.